One sample yielded the 27 T cell receptor beta chains listed below, sequenced in a study of monozygotic twins with inflammatory bowel disease. TCRdb reprocessed the 5' RACE reads, keeping one entry per CDR3 protein, no DNA. The clone table shows some 190,000 distinct CDR3 sequences, with the ten largest holding roughly 8%. Sequencing used blood. The receptor set was obtained from a human donor with ulcerative colitis or Crohn's disease, or a healthy co-twin of an affected twin (not recorded which).

The chain combines TRBV27 with TRBJ2-7; the D call from TCRdb, TRBD1, cannot be confirmed without DNA. The CDR3 runs 15 residues. Germline V gives CDR1 MNHEY, CDR2 SMNVEV (reference sequence). The CDR3 loop is CASSPDRAPGDEQYF.

The V call is TRBV6-5, the J call TRBJ1-5. The CDR3 covers 15 residues. Germline V gene lookup returns CDR1 MNHEY and CDR2 SVGAGI. The CDR3 spells CASSYSRQENQPQHF.

CDR3 sequence reads: CASSSLTSGSTDTQYF. The chain combines TRBV6-5 with TRBJ2-3; the D call of TRBD2 rests on TCRdb alone, since no DNA is present to check it. There are 16 residues in the CDR3. The V gene's germline CDR1 is MNHEY and CDR2 SVGAGI.

The J gene is TRBJ1-6, the V gene TRBV20-1; the TCRdb D gene call, TRBD1, has no DNA to confirm it. CDR1 is DFQATT and CDR2 is SNEGSKA in the germline V gene (reference sequence). This CDR3 has 14 amino acids. The chain's CDR3 is CSASQGQNNSPLHF.

The V call is TRBV7-2, the J call TRBJ2-3; TCRdb reports TRBD1, a call that lacks DNA to check it against. The V gene's germline CDR1 is SGHTA and CDR2 FQGNSA. The CDR3 consists of 14 residues. CDR3 sequence: CASSLSQGGNTQYF.

The J gene is TRBJ2-7, the V gene TRBV5-1. The CDR3 extends over 14 amino acids. In germline, CDR1 is SGHRS, CDR2 YFSETQ. CDR3 region: CASSFLDNNYEQYF.

V is TRBV5-1 and J is TRBJ2-1; TCRdb selects TRBD1, and the lack of DNA leaves this call unchecked. Germline V gene lookup returns CDR1 SGHRS and CDR2 YFSETQ. The CDR3 totals 15 residues. The CDR3 spells CASSLASTEINEQFF.

The V gene is TRBV11-2, the J gene TRBJ1-2; TCRdb picks TRBD1, but there is no DNA to check that call. The length of the CDR3 is 16 residues. Germline V gene sequence: CDR1 SGHAT, CDR2 FQNNGV. The CDR3 spells CASSLGAGTGIHGYTF.

The chain has TRBV20-1 and TRBJ1-1; TCRdb's D call of TRBD1 is untestable without DNA. Looked up from germline, CDR1 is DFQATT and CDR2 is SNEGSKA (reference sequence). CDR3 length: 13 amino acids. This CDR3 reads CSGSQGPNTEAFF.

The chain joins TRBV20-1 to TRBJ2-3; the TCRdb D gene call, TRBD2, has no DNA to confirm it. Germline lookup yields CDR1 DFQATT and CDR2 SNEGSKA (reference sequence). CDR3 length equals 16 residues. CDR3 amino acids: CSAADWREYVTDTQYF.

V gene TRBV12-3 or TRBV12-4 combines with J gene TRBJ2-6; checking the TCRdb D call of TRBD2 is not possible without DNA. The CDR3 runs 18 residues. The chain's CDR3 is CASSLVGGSISGANVLTF.

The gene calls are TRBV19 and TRBJ1-1. CDR3 length equals 16 residues. The germline V gene has CDR1 LNHDA and CDR2 SQIVND (reference sequence). The chain's CDR3 is CASSIVYSSVNTEAFF.

The V and J genes are TRBV28 and TRBJ2-7; TCRdb outputs TRBD1, but without DNA this stays unchecked. The CDR3 consists of 15 residues. Germline V lookup: CDR1 MDHEN, CDR2 SYDVKM. CDR3 amino acids: CASSPGTGSSYEQYF.

The rearrangement links TRBV18 to TRBJ2-3. Germline assignment: CDR1 KGHSH and CDR2 LQKENI. CDR3 length equals 13 residues. CDR3: CASSPSKADTQYF. Together with reference TRBV18 and TRBJ2-3, the CDR3 gives the full variable domain: NAGVMQNPRHLVRRRGQEARLRCSPMKGHSHVYWYRQLPEEGLKFMVYLQKENIIDESGMPKERFSAEFPKEGPSILRIQQVVRGDSAAYFCASSPSKADTQYFGPGTRLTVL.

The chain links TRBV11-2 to TRBJ1-5. The CDR3 loop spans 13 amino acids. Germline-derived CDR1 and CDR2 are SGHAT and FQNNGV. The CDR3: CASNANGGLPQHF.

The chain recombines TRBV12-3 or TRBV12-4 with TRBJ1-2; no DNA is available, so the TRBD1 call from TCRdb remains unchecked. The CDR3 length is 18 residues. CDR3 amino acids: CASSLRLMDRGGNYGYTF.

The V call is TRBV27, the J call TRBJ1-6; TCRdb indicates TRBD1, and absent DNA this call remains unverified. CDR1 and CDR2 (germline): MNHEY, SMNVEV (reference sequence). This CDR3 has 14 residues. The CDR3: CASSPRQANSPLHF.

The chain employs TRBV6-4 and TRBJ2-3; TCRdb selects TRBD1, and the lack of DNA leaves this call unchecked. CDR3 length equals 14 residues. Germline CDR1 and CDR2: MRHNA and SNTAGT. The CDR3: CASSPGTNTDTQYF.

The chain uses TRBV7-2 and TRBJ1-4; the D gene TCRdb calls, TRBD1, cannot be checked with no DNA. This CDR3 has 13 residues. The germline V gene encodes CDR1 SGHTA and CDR2 FQGNSA. Here the CDR3 reads CASSLAGREKLFF.

The chain has TRBV6-1 and TRBJ2-1; TCRdb lists TRBD1, though no DNA is available to test this call. In germline, CDR1 is MNHNS, CDR2 SASEGT. The CDR3 is made up of 15 amino acids. The CDR3: CASSPPSAIYNEQFF.

The V call is TRBV6-2 or TRBV6-3, the J call TRBJ1-2; the D call from TCRdb, TRBD1, cannot be confirmed without DNA. Germline-derived CDR1 and CDR2 are MNHEY and SVGEGT. The CDR3 contains 14 residues. CDR3 loop: CASSYDRGNYGYTF.

J is TRBJ2-5 and V is TRBV6-5; the TCRdb call, TRBD1, lacks DNA for checking. The germline gives CDR1 MNHEY, CDR2 SVGAGI. This CDR3 comprises 18 residues. CDR3 sequence reads: CASSRGIPGQGYQETQYF.

The chain employs TRBV18 and TRBJ1-2; the TCRdb D gene call, TRBD1, has no DNA to confirm it. Germline V lookup: CDR1 KGHSH, CDR2 LQKENI. The CDR3 is 13 residues long. This CDR3 is CASSPVSRDGYTF. The variable domain in full, with the rest retrieved from reference TRBV18 and TRBJ1-2, is NAGVMQNPRHLVRRRGQEARLRCSPMKGHSHVYWYRQLPEEGLKFMVYLQKENIIDESGMPKERFSAEFPKEGPSILRIQQVVRGDSAAYFCASSPVSRDGYTFGSGTRLTVV.

The rearrangement uses TRBV25-1 and TRBJ1-5. The CDR3 extends over 16 amino acids. Germline V gene lookup returns CDR1 MGHDK and CDR2 SYGVNS. The CDR3 is CASSDRRARLSQPQHF.

This sequence joins TRBV6-2 or TRBV6-3 and TRBJ2-1; TCRdb names TRBD2, which stays unverified in the absence of DNA. The CDR3 sequence is 17 residues long. Germline CDR1 and CDR2: MNHEY and SVGEGT. CDR3 sequence reads: CASSYTSLAGLYNEQFF.

The chain uses TRBV4-1 and TRBJ1-5; without DNA, the TCRdb call of TRBD1 cannot be checked. This CDR3 is 13 amino acids long. The germline gives CDR1 MGHRA, CDR2 YSYEKL. The chain's CDR3 is CASSQVGDQPQHF.

The J gene is TRBJ1-4, the V gene TRBV4-2; checking the TCRdb D call of TRBD1 is not possible without DNA. Germline V gene data show CDR1 as LGHNA and CDR2 as YNFKEQ. This CDR3 contains 19 residues. Here the CDR3 reads CASSQDLETGLLTNEKLFF.